Listed below are T cell receptor beta chains from one sample, sequenced in a study of HIV-infected children after antiretroviral therapy interruption. One entry per CDR3 protein, called by TCRdb with MiXCR from the 3' RACE reads. The data hold about 83,000 distinct CDR3 sequences, with roughly 6.4% observed a single time. Material: CD45RA+ CD4+ T cells from PBMCs, pooled from several time points, obtained from a donor given antiretroviral therapy, either interrupted or continuous. Every receptor here comes from a pool of human donors with HIV. Each CDR3 is given with its conserved first and last residue. A D gene is named only where the DNA matches it firmly. The listing skips clone size in some rows; elsewhere it reads once, few, many or a size class.

clone_size j_call v_call d_call cdr3_nt cdr3_aa
many TRBJ2-1 TRBV5-1 - TGCGCCAGCAGCTTGGGATACCAAGATGAGCAGTTCTTC CASSLGYQDEQFF
- TRBJ2-7 TRBV5-1 - TGCGCCAGCGGCGACAGCGCCTCCTCCGAGCAGTACTTC CASGDSASSEQYF
many TRBJ2-5 TRBV2 - TGTGCCAGCAGTCCTGAACCGTTGGGGAGGGAGACCCAGTACTTC CASSPEPLGRETQYF
- TRBJ1-2 TRBV18 - TGTGCCAGCTCACCAACAGGGAATCAGGTCTATGGCTACACCTTC CASSPTGNQVYGYTF
- TRBJ2-1 TRBV2 TRBD2 TGTGCCATAATACCACTAGCGGGCACTTACAATGAGCAGTTCTTC CAIIPLAGTYNEQFF
many TRBJ2-1 TRBV9 TRBD2 TGTGCCAGCGGGACTACGAATGAGCAGTTCTTC CASGTTNEQFF
many TRBJ2-3 TRBV25-1 - TGTGCCAGCAGTGAATTCCGGTTTTCTATACGATCTAGCACAGATACGCAGTATTTT CASSEFRFSIRSSTDTQYF
many TRBJ2-3 TRBV5-4 - TGTGCCAGCAGCTTGAGGAGCTCCACAGATACGCAGTATTTT CASSLRSSTDTQYF
many TRBJ2-3 TRBV7-2 TRBD1 TGTGCCAGCAGCCCGCTCGGGACAGAAACAGATACGCAGTATTTT CASSPLGTETDTQYF
- TRBJ2-1 TRBV12-3/TRBV12-4 TRBD1 TGTGCCAGCAGTTTAGGAGGGGGCAACTACAATGAGCAGTTCTTC CASSLGGGNYNEQFF
- TRBJ2-1 TRBV7-3 - TGTGCCAGCAGCTCAAGGGATGGTCTCAATGAGCAGTTCTTC CASSSRDGLNEQFF
many TRBJ2-1 TRBV10-3 - TGTGCCATCAGTGATGCGAATGAGCAGTTCTTC CAISDANEQFF
- TRBJ1-6 TRBV19 - TGTGCCAGTAGTATCTCTGGTCCGCATTCACCCCTCCACTTT CASSISGPHSPLHF
few TRBJ2-2 TRBV19 - TGTGCCAGTAGTATAAGGACCGCGAACACCGGGGAGCTGTTTTTT CASSIRTANTGELFF
many TRBJ1-1 TRBV29-1 - TGCAGCCCCCGTTTGACCGACTCCGTGAACACTGAAGCTTTCTTT CSPRLTDSVNTEAFF
many TRBJ2-5 TRBV7-2 TRBD2 TGTGCCAGCACCATAGCGGGGGGCCAAGAGACCCAGTACTTC CASTIAGGQETQYF
many TRBJ1-5 TRBV7-3 - TGTGCCAGCAGTTCCGATAGGAATCAGCCCCAGCATTTT CASSSDRNQPQHF
many TRBJ2-1 TRBV7-6 TRBD2 TGTGCCAGCAGCCAAACTGGACTAGCGGGGGGTGAGCAGTTCTTC CASSQTGLAGGEQFF
few TRBJ2-6 TRBV6-1 TRBD1 TGTGCCAGCAGTGAAAGGACAGGGGTCCCTGGGGCCAACGTCCTGACTTTC CASSERTGVPGANVLTF
few TRBJ1-6 TRBV7-9 - TGTGCCAGCAGCCCCCGAACAGGGTATAATTCACCCCTCCACTTT CASSPRTGYNSPLHF
few TRBJ1-3 TRBV29-1 - TGCAGCGTTGGGTACAGTCGTGGAAACACCATATATTTT CSVGYSRGNTIYF
many TRBJ2-7 TRBV11-2 - TGTGCCAGCCCCAGGGTGGTAACCTACGAGCAGTACTTC CASPRVVTYEQYF
few TRBJ2-5 TRBV29-1 TRBD2 TGCAGCGTGGAGCTAGCGGTACAGACCCAAGAGACCCAGTACTTC CSVELAVQTQETQYF
- TRBJ2-7 TRBV2 TRBD1 TGTGCCAGCAGTGCGGGACAGGTGTTTAGCGAGCAGTACTTC CASSAGQVFSEQYF
many TRBJ1-5 TRBV19 TRBD1 TGTGCCAGTAGTACCGGACAGGGGGCAAGCAATCAGCCCCAGCATTTT CASSTGQGASNQPQHF
many TRBJ2-4 TRBV7-2 TRBD1 TGTGCCAGCAGCTTAGGGACAGGTGGGAACATTCAGTACTTC CASSLGTGGNIQYF
many TRBJ2-2 TRBV29-1 - TGCAGCGTCTCACCTACGGGGACCGGGGAGCTGTTTTTT CSVSPTGTGELFF